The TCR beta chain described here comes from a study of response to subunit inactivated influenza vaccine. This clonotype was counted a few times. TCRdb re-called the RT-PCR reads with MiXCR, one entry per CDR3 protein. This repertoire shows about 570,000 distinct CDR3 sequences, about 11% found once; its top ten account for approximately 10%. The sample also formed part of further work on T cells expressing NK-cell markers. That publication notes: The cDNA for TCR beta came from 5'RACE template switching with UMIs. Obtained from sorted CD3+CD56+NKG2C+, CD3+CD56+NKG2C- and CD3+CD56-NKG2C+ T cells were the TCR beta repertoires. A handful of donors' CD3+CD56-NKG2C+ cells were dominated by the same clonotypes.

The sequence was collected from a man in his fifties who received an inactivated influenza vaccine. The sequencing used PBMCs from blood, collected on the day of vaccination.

This CDR3 is CASSSGQGLNYGYTF. CDR3 DNA sequence: TGTGCCAGCAGCTCCGGACAGGGATTAAACTATGGCTACACCTTC. V and J are TRBV7-9 and TRBJ1-2; TRBD1 matches 8 bases. The CDR3 totals 15 residues. Per the germline V gene, CDR1 is SEHNR and CDR2 is FQNEAQ (reference sequence). The trim removed 4 bases at V and 2 bases at J, leaving 6 bases unmatched.